Following are 17 T cell receptor beta chains from one sample sequenced in a study of cytomegalovirus exposure and HLA in healthy donors (dated by TCRdb to the late 2010s). Receptor libraries were prepared by the immunoSEQ multiplex PCR assay. For the multiplex PCR, a mixture combining 60 forward primers for TCR Vbeta segments and 13 reverse primers for TCR Jbeta segments was used. The table was pulled from immuneACCESS by TCRdb, which kept in-frame rearrangements only. Such tables lose some clones; where checked, under half of the loss comes from unresolved V genes, and the rest has no known cause. Here the sample has 100,000 to 120,000 clones; around 73% occur a single time. The ten largest account for around 1.2% of the sample. Sequencing was carried out using PBMCs. These receptors all stem from a man aged 25-45 years in good health and CMV-seronegative.

In its sample, this clone was seen a few times. The chain recombines TRBV7-9 with TRBJ1-5; D perhaps matches TRBD1 (5 bases). The CDR3 covers 13 residues. Germline loops: CDR1 SEHNR, CDR2 FQNEAQ (reference sequence). The V gene lost 3 bases and the J gene lost 6 bases, with 9 bases spanning the gap. CDR3 nucleotide sequence: TGTGCCAGCAGCTTCGGGGGGATTCAGCCCCAGCATTTT. Translation: CASSFGGIQPQHF.

In its sample, this clone was seen a few times. This sequence joins TRBV4-1 and TRBJ1-1; D is unclear. This CDR3 is built from 11 residues. The germline V gene has CDR1 MGHRA and CDR2 YSYEKL. Trimming stripped 6 bases from V and 3 bases from J, with 5 bases between. Here the CDR3 reads CASSTDTEAFF. CDR3 nucleotides: TGCGCCAGCAGTACGGACACTGAAGCTTTCTTT.

The rearrangement joins TRBV5-4 to TRBJ2-7, with D possibly being TRBD1 (7 bases). V shed 4 bases and J shed 4 bases, with 18 bases lying between them. CDR3 length: 15 amino acids. In germline, CDR1 is SGHNT, CDR2 YYREEE (reference sequence). CDR3 protein: CASSGGTVSLYEQYF. The CDR3 nucleotides are TGTGCCAGCAGCGGGGGGACAGTCTCTCTATACGAGCAGTACTTC. Full variable domain (remainder filled in from reference TRBV5-4 and TRBJ2-7): ETGVTQSPTHLIKTRGQQVTLRCSSQSGHNTVSWYQQALGQGPQFIFQYYREEENGRGNFPPRFSGLQFPNYSSELNVNALELDDSALYLCASSGGTVSLYEQYFGPGTRLTVT.

The V and J genes are TRBV19 and TRBJ1-5, with D possibly TRBD1 on 6 matching bases. Germline lookup yields CDR1 LNHDA and CDR2 SQIVND (reference sequence). Trimming stripped 9 bases from V and 9 bases from J, with 21 bases between. The CDR3 has 14 amino acids. The CDR3 loop reads CASHMAGGQGPQHF. Written as DNA, the CDR3 is TGTGCCAGCCACATGGCGGGGGGCCAAGGGCCCCAGCATTTT.

This chain joins TRBV6-5 and TRBJ2-5; 13 bases agree with TRBD2. The CDR3 runs to 16 residues. Germline CDR1 and CDR2: MNHEY and SVGAGI. V lost 4 bases to trimming and J lost 4 bases; unmatched junction nucleotides: 6. The CDR3 loop is CASSWIRTSGGETQYF. The DNA for the CDR3 is TGTGCCAGCAGTTGGATTCGGACTAGCGGGGGAGAGACCCAGTACTTC.

The chain joins TRBV29-1 to TRBJ1-1; 7 bases line up with TRBD1. In germline, CDR1 is SQVTM, CDR2 ANQGSEA. The CDR3 runs to 10 residues. V lost 5 bases, J lost 11 bases, and 5 bases stayed unmatched. The DNA of the CDR3 is TGCAGCGTTTACAGGGGTCAGGCTTTCTTT. It codes for CSVYRGQAFF.

The chain employs TRBV9 and TRBJ2-2, with D possibly matching TRBD1 (5 bases). The V gene lost 0 bases and the J gene lost 5 bases, with 8 bases spanning the gap. Germline V gene lookup returns CDR1 SGDLS and CDR2 YYNGEE. The CDR3 is 14 residues long. Here the CDR3 DNA reads TGTGCCAGCAGCGTAGGGGGCAGAACCGGGGAGCTGTTTTTT. Amino acid sequence: CASSVGGRTGELFF.

The rearrangement uses TRBV9 and TRBJ2-2; tentative D call: TRBD1 (7 bases). This CDR3 has 15 residues. Trimming removed 2 bases from V and 6 bases from J, with 14 bases in between. Germline-derived CDR1 and CDR2 are SGDLS and YYNGEE. This chain's CDR3 is CASSVRTGGSGELFF. The CDR3 DNA reads TGTGCCAGCAGCGTTAGGACAGGAGGGTCCGGGGAGCTGTTTTTT. Drawing the rest from reference TRBV9 and TRBJ2-2, the complete variable domain is DSGVTQTPKHLITATGQRVTLRCSPRSGDLSVYWYQQSLDQGLQFLIQYYNGEERAKGNILERFSAQQFPDLHSELNLSSLELGDSALYFCASSVRTGGSGELFFGEGSRLTVL.

The V and J genes are TRBV19 and TRBJ2-5, with D tentatively TRBD2 (5 bases). V lost 1 base and J 5 bases, leaving 14 bases between the germline ends. Germline CDR1 is LNHDA and CDR2 is SQIVND (reference sequence). There are 15 residues in the CDR3. The CDR3 loop reads CASSIVPGIGETQYF. CDR3 nucleotides: TGTGCCAGTAGTATAGTGCCGGGGATAGGGGAGACCCAGTACTTC.

This clone was seen only a few times. The chain employs TRBV27 and TRBJ2-7; 9 bases map to TRBD1. V was clipped by 3 bases and J by 6 bases; unmatched bases: 12. This CDR3 is built from 16 residues. The germline CDR1 and CDR2 sequences are MNHEY and SMNVEV (reference sequence). CDR3 sequence (DNA): TGTGCCAGCAGTTTGAGTTTCCAGGACAGGGGATTCGAGCAGTACTTC. Protein sequence: CASSLSFQDRGFEQYF.

The chain employs TRBV19 and TRBJ2-3, with TRBD2 matching over 8 bases. CDR1 is LNHDA and CDR2 is SQIVND in the germline V gene (reference sequence). The CDR3 extends over 15 amino acids. Unmatched junction bases numbered 7, after V lost 3 bases and J lost 5 bases. The CDR3 sequence is CASSIAAGALDTQYF. CDR3 sequence (DNA): TGTGCCAGTAGTATCGCAGCGGGAGCCTTAGATACGCAGTATTTT.

The chain uses TRBV19 and TRBJ1-1; D perhaps matches TRBD1 (6 bases). V lost 10 bases to trimming and J lost 6 bases, with 21 bases between them. The germline CDR1 and CDR2 sequences are LNHDA and SQIVND (reference sequence). This CDR3 contains 14 residues. In DNA form, the CDR3 reads TGTGCCACCACGGGGCGAGGGGGGAGGGCTGAAGCTTTCTTT. Amino acids: CATTGRGGRAEAFF.

The rearrangement uses TRBV7-2 and TRBJ2-7; weak D call: TRBD2 (5 bases). V was cut by 4 bases and J by 1 base, with 11 bases left in between. The CDR3 sequence is 14 residues long. The germline gives CDR1 SGHTA, CDR2 FQGNSA. The CDR3 DNA sequence: TGTGCCAGCAGCTCCGCGGAGGCTTCCTACGAGCAGTACTTC. It encodes CASSSAEASYEQYF.

This clone was detected a few times. This chain uses TRBV6-5 with TRBJ1-2, with D perhaps matching TRBD1 (6 bases). Germline assignment: CDR1 MNHEY and CDR2 SVGAGI. V was cut by 8 bases and J by 3 bases, with 10 bases left in between. This CDR3 is built from 12 residues. The CDR3: CASLDSHYGYTF. The CDR3 nucleotides read TGTGCCAGCTTGGACAGCCACTATGGCTACACCTTC.

Regarding this clone: The sample contains more than one DNA sequence encoding this CDR3. The V gene is TRBV18, the J gene TRBJ2-5; perhaps TRBD1 as D (5 bases). This CDR3 comprises 13 residues. Germline values: CDR1 KGHSH, CDR2 LQKENI. Trimming stripped 3 bases from V and 2 bases from J, with 7 bases between. In DNA, the CDR3 is TGTGCCAGCTCACCGGGGCAACAAGAGACCCAGTACTTC. This sequence encodes CASSPGQQETQYF. Together with reference TRBV18 and TRBJ2-5, the CDR3 gives the full variable domain: NAGVMQNPRHLVRRRGQEARLRCSPMKGHSHVYWYRQLPEEGLKFMVYLQKENIIDESGMPKERFSAEFPKEGPSILRIQQVVRGDSAAYFCASSPGQQETQYFGPGTRLLVL.

The J gene is TRBJ2-7, the V gene TRBV15, with 8 bases that match TRBD2. The germline gives CDR1 LNHNV, CDR2 YYDKDF (reference sequence). The J segment lost 3 bases and the V segment lost 4 bases, leaving 8 bases of the junction unmatched. This CDR3 contains 15 residues. The CDR3 protein is CATSIRGGRIYEQYF. CDR3 nucleotide sequence: TGTGCCACCAGCATCCGGGGGGGCAGGATCTACGAGCAGTACTTC.

This clone was counted only a few times. V and J are TRBV4-3 and TRBJ2-7; 7 bases match TRBD1. With 4 bases clipped from V and 3 bases from J, the junction kept 6 bases outside the gene matches. This CDR3 comprises 14 residues. CDR1 and CDR2 (germline): LGHNA, YSLEER. Here the CDR3 DNA reads TGCGCCAGCAGCCCCAGGACAGGAGACTACGAGCAGTACTTC. It yields the protein CASSPRTGDYEQYF.